Shown below are 15 T cell receptor beta chains from a single sample sequenced in a study of metastatic and nonmetastatic thyroid tumors. None of the patients had undergone any treatment ahead of thyroid surgery. TCRdb re-called the PCR reads with MiXCR. The sample consists of roughly 83,000 clones, 15% of them appearing once. The sample was blood. The receptors were gathered from a female donor with papillary thyroid cancer or a benign thyroid nodule (not recorded which). Some clones in this sample may be carry-over from other donors' samples.

This clone was counted at least ten times. This rearrangement joins TRBV11-3 to TRBJ2-2; 9 positions agree with TRBD1. This CDR3 has 16 amino acids. V was pared by 4 bases and J by 4 bases, with 7 bases of the junction left unmatched. Germline CDR1 reads SGHNT; CDR2 reads YENEEA. The CDR3 protein is CASSSGQGRFTGELFF. The CDR3 nucleotides read TGTGCCAGCAGCTCAGGACAGGGGAGATTCACCGGGGAGCTGTTTTTT. The entire variable domain, with the rest obtained from reference TRBV11-3 and TRBJ2-2, is as follows: EAGVVQSPRYKIIEKKQPVAFWCNPISGHNTLYWYLQNLGQGPELLIRYENEEAVDDSQLPKDRFSAERLKGVDSTLKIQPAELGDSAVYLCASSSGQGRFTGELFFGEGSRLTVL.

The rearrangement links TRBV27 to TRBJ2-1; D not certain. CDR1 is MNHEY, CDR2 SMNVEV, per germline (reference sequence). V dropped 7 bases and J dropped 12 bases, with 25 bases sitting between them. CDR3 length: 15 residues. The CDR3 here is CASIFPPGTGARQFF. In nucleotides, the CDR3 is TGTGCCAGCATTTTCCCCCCGGGCACCGGAGCACGGCAGTTCTTC.

This clone was seen a single time. V is TRBV5-6 and J is TRBJ2-5; 7 bases agree with TRBD1. This CDR3 has 14 residues. CDR1 is SGHDT, CDR2 YYEEEE, per germline. V gave up 5 bases and J gave up 2 bases; unmatched junction bases: 6. In DNA form, the CDR3 reads TGTGCCAGCAGATGGGACAGTGAACAAGAGACCCAGTACTTC. This gives the protein CASRWDSEQETQYF.

This clone was observed many times. Within the sample, other DNA sequences also encode this same CDR3. This chain links TRBV29-1 with TRBJ1-1, with D possibly being TRBD1 (6 bases). The CDR3 spans 15 residues. CDR1 and CDR2 (germline): SQVTM, ANQGSEA. The ends were cut back, 7 bases at V and 0 bases at J, with 18 bases in the middle. The CDR3 protein is CSGTGVQGLNTEAFF. For the CDR3, the DNA is TGCAGCGGGACTGGTGTGCAGGGGCTGAACACTGAAGCTTTCTTT. Full variable domain (missing parts from reference TRBV29-1 and TRBJ1-1): SAVISQKPSRDICQRGTSLTIQCQVDSQVTMMFWYRQQPGQSLTLIATANQGSEATYESGFVIDKFPISRPNLTFSTLTVSNMSPEDSSIYLCSGTGVQGLNTEAFFGQGTRLTVV.

In the case of this clone: Since a much larger clone is just one base distant, this may be a read error. This chain connects TRBV7-9 to TRBJ2-5; 15 bases line up with TRBD2. With V trimmed by 7 bases and J by 5 bases, 11 bases remained unmatched. Germline V gene data show CDR1 as SEHNR and CDR2 as FQNEAQ (reference sequence). The CDR3 has 17 amino acids. The CDR3 DNA reads as TGTGCCAGCAAGGGACTAGCGGGGGGCCCACCAACGGAGACCCAGTACTTC. This translates into CASKGLAGGPPTETQYF.

This clone occurred many times. One junction end disagrees with the germline gene, perhaps due to a read error. The chain combines TRBV7-7 with TRBJ1-3, with 8 bases matching TRBD1. This CDR3 has 17 amino acids. Germline loops: CDR1 SSHAT, CDR2 FNYEAQ (reference sequence). The CDR3 sequence: CASSPLDGQGAGNTIYF. CDR3 in DNA: TGTGCTAGCAGCCCCTTAGACGGACAGGGCGCTGGAAACACCATATATTTT. Looking up the rest from reference TRBV7-7 and TRBJ1-3 gives the full variable domain: GAGVSQSPRYKVTKRGQDVTLRCDPISSHATLYWYQQALGQGPEFLTYFNYEAQPDKSGLPSDRFSAERPEGSISTLTIQRTEQRDSAMYRCASSPLDGQGAGNTIYFGEGSWLTVV.

This clone was detected ten times or more. This rearrangement joins TRBV20-1 to TRBJ2-5, with D uncertain. This CDR3 region has 13 residues. Trimming shortened V by 1 base and J by 0 bases, and 6 bases separated the two germline ends. Germline assignment: CDR1 DFQATT and CDR2 SNEGSKA (reference sequence). CDR3 amino acids: CSARGQDQETQYF. The CDR3 bases are TGCAGTGCTAGAGGTCAGGACCAAGAGACCCAGTACTTC.

This clone has a count of ten or more. J is TRBJ2-1 and V is TRBV28, with 8 bases aligning to TRBD1. The CDR3 consists of 15 residues. The V gene end was trimmed by 5 bases and the J gene end by 9 bases; junction bases not matched to a gene: 12. Germline V gene data show CDR1 as MDHEN and CDR2 as SYDVKM. CDR3 in DNA: TGTGCCAGCAGTACCCCAGGGGGCGCGGATTCTGAGCAGTTCTTC. Its protein product is CASSTPGGADSEQFF. Complete variable domain (other parts from reference TRBV28 and TRBJ2-1): DVKVTQSSRYLVKRTGEKVFLECVQDMDHENMFWYRQDPGLGLRLIYFSYDVKMKEKGDIPEGYSVSREKKERFSLILESASTNQTSMYLCASSTPGGADSEQFFGPGTRLTVL.

This clone occurred a few times. The CDR3 spells CASSVTSTGLPANTEAFF. The CDR3 DNA sequence: TGTGCCAGCAGTGTCACTTCGACAGGCCTCCCCGCGAACACTGAAGCTTTCTTT. J is TRBJ1-1 and V is TRBV6-1; TRBD1 is a possible D gene (6 bases). This CDR3 contains 18 residues. The V and J ends lost 4 bases and 1 base respectively, with 22 bases between them. The germline V gene encodes CDR1 MNHNS and CDR2 SASEGT.

About this clone: The sample has other DNA sequences that encode this CDR3 too. J is TRBJ2-5 and V is TRBV28; D is ambiguous. Trimming removed 6 bases from V and 1 base from J, with 9 bases in between. CDR3 length: 13 amino acids. Germline CDR1 MDHEN, CDR2 SYDVKM. The CDR3 loop reads CASSSGSQETQYF. The CDR3 nucleotides are TGTGCCAGCAGCTCTGGCAGCCAAGAGACCCAGTACTTC.

This clone came up many times. The V call is TRBV2, the J call TRBJ1-1; no definite D call. The CDR3 runs to 12 residues. CDR1 SNHLY and CDR2 FYNNEI come from the germline V gene. V dropped 5 bases and J dropped 4 bases, with 8 bases sitting between them. Here the CDR3 reads CASSRLSTEAFF. The CDR3 DNA is TGTGCCAGCAGTCGTTTATCCACTGAAGCTTTCTTT. Looking up the rest from reference TRBV2 and TRBJ1-1 gives the full variable domain: EPEVTQTPSHQVTQMGQEVILRCVPISNHLYFYWYRQILGQKVEFLVSFYNNEISEKSEIFDDQFSVERPDGSNFTLKIRSTKLEDSAMYFCASSRLSTEAFFGQGTRLTVV.

This clone was detected many times. This sequence joins TRBV3-1 and TRBJ2-2; D unclear. V was clipped by 7 bases and J by 6 bases, with 18 bases between them. This CDR3 contains 15 residues. Per the germline V gene, CDR1 is LGHDT and CDR2 is YNNKEL (reference sequence). The DNA of the CDR3 is TGTGCCAGCACCCCCCGGACCCTCTGGGCCGGGGAGCTGTTTTTT. It is translated as CASTPRTLWAGELFF.

Notes on this clone: Mismatch with germline at one junction end may stem from a read error. The chain carries TRBV6-5 and TRBJ1-6; tentative D call: TRBD1 (6 bases). CDR3 size: 17 residues. CDR1 is MNHEY, CDR2 SVGAGI, per germline. In nucleotides, the CDR3 is TGTGCCAGCAGTCACTCGGTAGCCTGGCAGGGGAAATCACCCCTCCACTTT. Translated: CASSHSVAWQGKSPLHF.

This clone was recorded many times. V and J are TRBV6-1 and TRBJ2-7; 7 bases fit TRBD1. V gave up 9 bases and J gave up 2 bases; unmatched junction bases: 7. The germline V gene has CDR1 MNHNS and CDR2 SASEGT. The CDR3 covers 13 residues. CDR3 loop: CASTGTATYEQYF. Written as DNA, the CDR3 is TGTGCCAGTACCGGGACAGCAACCTACGAGCAGTACTTC.

This clone was detected only a few times. This sequence joins TRBV28 and TRBJ1-2; D gene uncertain. The CDR3 covers 15 residues. Germline V lookup: CDR1 MDHEN, CDR2 SYDVKM. The germline V and J ends were trimmed by 6 bases and 9 bases, with 23 bases remaining between them. CDR3 protein: CASRDTQVAESCYTF. The CDR3 DNA follows: TGTGCCAGCAGAGATACGCAGGTGGCAGAAAGTTGCTACACCTTC.